What follows describes a single T cell receptor (beta chain). As yet, its antigen is unknown. V shed 3 bases and J shed 0 bases, with 13 bases lying between them. Germline V gene sequence: CDR1 SGHTS, CDR2 YDEGEE. This CDR3 has 17 residues. This sample was included in a study of T cell responses to AZD1222 COVID-19 vaccine. Study summary: Investigators merged groups given second doses at roughly 4 or roughly 12 weeks. Findings and limits, study-wide: Repertoires were collected only later (after the peak T cell response had occurred). Spike-wide vaccine-associated CD4 TCRs dominated at 160-218 and 743-854. Spike-specific TCR breadth and depth both grew after two AZD1222 doses.

Assay used: immunoSEQ multiplex PCR; TCRdb lists only in-frame clones, some missing. The table shows fewer than 200,000 clones, with just under 95% occurring only once. The starting material was peripheral blood, obtained on day 0 of AZD1222 vaccination. The chain carries TRBV5-8 and TRBJ2-6; D might be TRBD1 (6 bases). The origin of this receptor is an adult in good health. The chain's CDR3 is CASSYWTVFSGANVLTF. Here the CDR3 DNA reads TGTGCCAGCAGCTATTGGACAGTATTCTCTGGGGCCAACGTCCTGACTTTC.